Each of the 21 T cell receptor beta chains below was sequenced from the same sample in a study of shared clonotypes between healthy human individuals. Some clones are missing from TCRdb's copy, which holds only in-frame ones; the method was immunoSEQ multiplex PCR. The sample includes about 680,000 clones, roughly 72% seen only once; the top ten take around 2%. The sequenced sample was memory CD4+ T cells sorted from blood. Described subset: CD45RA-negative fraction. The source is a woman in her twenties or thirties in good health.

For this clone: The same CDR3 can be traced to other DNA sequences in this sample. The gene calls are TRBV7-2 and TRBJ1-5, with D hard to call. This CDR3 spans 15 amino acids. CDR1 is SGHTA and CDR2 is FQGNSA in the germline V gene. V gave up 1 base and J gave up 4 bases, with 11 bases separating them. The DNA of the CDR3 is TGTGCCAGCAGCTTAGGGCTCAGTTCTAATCAGCCCCAGCATTTT. Protein: CASSLGLSSNQPQHF.

CDR3: CASSVGTQTNEKLFF. The CDR3 coding sequence is TGTGCCAGCAGTGTCGGGACACAAACTAATGAAAAACTGTTTTTT. The chain combines TRBV6-1 with TRBJ1-4, with TRBD1 as a possible D gene (6 bases). The V end was cut by 4 bases, the J end by 1 base, with 10 bases between. The CDR3 sequence is 15 residues long. Germline V gene lookup returns CDR1 MNHNS and CDR2 SASEGT.

DNA of the CDR3: TGCGCCAGCAGCTTCACAGGGTCCTACGAGCAGTACTTC. Its translation: CASSFTGSYEQYF. This chain uses TRBV5-1 with TRBJ2-7; TRBD1 might be the D (6 bases). CDR1 and CDR2 from the germline V gene are SGHRS and YFSETQ. CDR3 length: 13 residues. Trimming took off 2 bases at V and 1 base at J, with 7 bases between the two ends. The entire variable domain, with the rest obtained from reference TRBV5-1 and TRBJ2-7, is as follows: KAGVTQTPRYLIKTRGQQVTLSCSPISGHRSVSWYQQTPGQGLQFLFEYFSETQRNKGNFPGRFSGRQFSNSRSEMNVSTLELGDSALYLCASSFTGSYEQYFGPGTRLTVT.

The rearrangement uses TRBV7-9 and TRBJ2-1; possible D gene TRBD2, 5 bases. The CDR3 runs to 16 residues. The germline V and J ends were trimmed by 1 base and 3 bases, with 13 bases remaining between them. Germline assignment: CDR1 SEHNR and CDR2 FQNEAQ (reference sequence). The CDR3, as DNA: TGTGCCAGCAGCTTAGAGGGAGCGGCGGTCTACAATGAGCAGTTCTTC. Translation: CASSLEGAAVYNEQFF.

The chain employs TRBV19 and TRBJ2-3; TRBD2 matches 8 bases. The germline gives CDR1 LNHDA, CDR2 SQIVND (reference sequence). CDR3 length: 14 residues. After removal of 6 bases from V and 3 bases from J, the junction contained 5 bases not matched to a gene. CDR3 region: CASSPGLETDTQYF. The CDR3 bases are TGTGCCAGTAGCCCGGGACTAGAGACAGATACGCAGTATTTT.

The rearrangement joins TRBV27 to TRBJ2-3; 12 bases fit TRBD1. CDR1 is MNHEY and CDR2 is SMNVEV in the germline V gene (reference sequence). The CDR3 runs to 16 residues. The J segment lost 4 bases and the V segment lost 4 bases, leaving 6 bases of the junction unmatched. The DNA for the CDR3 is TGTGCCAGCAGTTCGGGACAGGGGGCCAATCCAGATACGCAGTATTTT. Its translation is CASSSGQGANPDTQYF.

The chain links TRBV28 to TRBJ1-1; 7 bases map to TRBD1. The CDR3 covers 14 residues. Germline assignment: CDR1 MDHEN and CDR2 SYDVKM. The J segment lost 0 bases and the V segment lost 8 bases, leaving 6 bases of the junction unmatched. The CDR3 here is CASRGQPLNTEAFF. The CDR3 DNA is TGTGCCAGCCGGGGACAGCCCCTGAACACTGAAGCTTTCTTT.

V is TRBV6-1 and J is TRBJ1-2, with D possibly TRBD1 on 5 matching bases. Germline loops: CDR1 MNHNS, CDR2 SASEGT. Trimming shortened V by 11 bases and J by 7 bases, and 14 bases separated the two germline ends. The CDR3 is 11 amino acids. The CDR3 DNA reads as TGTGCCGCAACGGGGGGTCGTGGCTACACCTTC. It translates to CAATGGRGYTF.

The chain carries TRBV7-9 and TRBJ1-1, with D maybe TRBD1 (6 bases). V dropped 5 bases and J dropped 6 bases, with 19 bases sitting between them. CDR3 length: 15 residues. Germline values: CDR1 SEHNR, CDR2 FQNEAQ (reference sequence). CDR3 DNA sequence: TGTGCCAGCAGCCGTCCCAGCCGGGGGCTCCCTGAAGCTTTCTTT. This codes for CASSRPSRGLPEAFF.

The chain links TRBV12-5 to TRBJ1-1, with D perhaps matching TRBD1 (6 bases). Germline CDR1 and CDR2: LGHNT and FRNRAP. The CDR3 is made up of 15 amino acids. With 4 bases removed from V and 1 base from J, the gap between germline ends came to 13 bases. This CDR3 reads CASGSPWGPNTEAFF. DNA for the CDR3: TGTGCTAGTGGTTCCCCTTGGGGGCCGAACACTGAAGCTTTCTTT.

This clone turned up a few times. The chain uses TRBV6-4 and TRBJ1-2, with unresolved D. Germline assignment: CDR1 MRHNA and CDR2 SNTAGT. The V gene lost 5 bases and the J gene lost 5 bases, with 12 bases spanning the gap. The length of the CDR3 is 13 residues. The CDR3 loop reads CASSCSYRYGYTF. The CDR3 coding sequence is TGTGCCAGCAGTTGCAGTTATAGGTATGGCTACACCTTC.

The chain couples TRBV5-4 to TRBJ1-6; D is unresolved. The germline gives CDR1 SGHNT, CDR2 YYREEE (reference sequence). The CDR3 contains 15 residues. Trimming pared 2 bases from V and 7 bases from J, leaving 13 bases between. For the CDR3, the DNA is TGTGCCAGCAGCTTAGAGAACGTCCCCAATTCACCCCTCCACTTT. This translates into CASSLENVPNSPLHF.

The rearrangement uses TRBV18 and TRBJ2-7; TRBD2 might be the D (5 bases). The CDR3 length is 15 residues. Per germline, CDR1 KGHSH and CDR2 LQKENI. V gave up 1 base and J gave up 4 bases, with 14 bases separating them. Written as DNA, the CDR3 is TGTGCCAGCTCACCACAGAATGATCGAGGGTACGAGCAGTACTTC. This gives the protein CASSPQNDRGYEQYF.

V gene TRBV4-1 combines with J gene TRBJ1-5, with a possible D match to TRBD1 (6 bases). Trimming shortened V by 0 bases and J by 5 bases, and 14 bases separated the two germline ends. There are 16 residues in the CDR3. Germline loops: CDR1 MGHRA, CDR2 YSYEKL. CDR3 coding DNA: TGCGCCAGCAGCCAAGAGGGGGGGGCCCGAGATCAGCCCCAGCATTTT. It codes for CASSQEGGARDQPQHF.

This chain links TRBV7-9 with TRBJ2-2; D not resolved. This CDR3 region has 13 residues. Trimming took off 3 bases at V and 2 bases at J, with 4 bases between the two ends. Germline CDR1 and CDR2: SEHNR and FQNEAQ (reference sequence). For the CDR3, the DNA is TGTGCCAGCAGCTTTATTAACACCGGGGAGCTGTTTTTT. Its protein product is CASSFINTGELFF.

The chain is built from TRBV15 and TRBJ2-5; 10 nucleotides align to TRBD2. CDR3 length: 16 amino acids. Germline V gene lookup returns CDR1 LNHNV and CDR2 YYDKDF (reference sequence). V gave up 0 bases and J gave up 5 bases; unmatched junction bases: 6. CDR3 sequence (DNA): TGTGCCACCAGCAGAGATCGGGGAGCGGGAGGGGAGACCCAGTACTTC. Amino acid sequence: CATSRDRGAGGETQYF. Full variable domain (remainder filled in from reference TRBV15 and TRBJ2-5): DAMVIQNPRYQVTQFGKPVTLSCSQTLNHNVMYWYQQKSSQAPKLLFHYYDKDFNNEADTPDNFQSRRPNTSFCFLDIRSPGLGDTAMYLCATSRDRGAGGETQYFGPGTRLLVL.

This clone was observed a handful of times. The chain carries TRBV5-1 and TRBJ1-2; the match to TRBD1 covers 7 bases. The CDR3 covers 17 residues. The V segment lost 5 bases and the J segment 4 bases; nucleotides outside the gene matches: 17. CDR1 is SGHRS, CDR2 YFSETQ, per germline. The CDR3, as DNA: TGCGCCAGCAGTCCCGGACAGGCCTTTCGGTCAGGCTATGGCTACACCTTC. Translation gives CASSPGQAFRSGYGYTF.

This clone was seen more than once but under ten times. This CDR3 is CASSFGQENTEAFF. CDR3 nucleotide sequence: TGCGCCAGCAGCTTCGGCCAGGAGAACACTGAAGCTTTCTTT. V usage is TRBV5-1 and J usage is TRBJ1-1; D is ambiguous. The CDR3 is 14 residues long. The V end was cut by 2 bases, the J end by 1 base, with 9 bases between. Germline V CDR1 and CDR2: SGHRS, YFSETQ.

This chain links TRBV28 with TRBJ1-1; 7 nucleotides align to TRBD1. CDR1 is MDHEN and CDR2 is SYDVKM in the germline V gene. V gave up 7 bases and J gave up 3 bases; unmatched junction bases: 8. The CDR3 has 14 residues. The CDR3 nucleotides read TGTGCCAGCAAACGACAGGGTTTGTACACTGAAGCTTTCTTT. Its translation is CASKRQGLYTEAFF.

This clone was picked up one time. The V and J genes are TRBV7-9 and TRBJ1-1; D may be TRBD1 (5 bases). Germline V lookup: CDR1 SEHNR, CDR2 FQNEAQ (reference sequence). Trimming took off 3 bases at V and 4 bases at J, with 6 bases between the two ends. This CDR3 contains 12 residues. The CDR3 coding sequence is TGTGCCAGCAGCTTCGGGGCCACTGAAGCTTTCTTT. Residues: CASSFGATEAFF.

The chain recombines TRBV18 with TRBJ1-4; no definite D call. Germline V gene lookup returns CDR1 KGHSH and CDR2 LQKENI. Trimming pared 6 bases from V and 8 bases from J, leaving 13 bases between. The CDR3 runs 13 residues. For the CDR3, the DNA is TGTGCCAGCTCCGTAGAGGAGAAAGAAAAACTGTTTTTT. Amino acids: CASSVEEKEKLFF. Full variable domain (remainder filled in from reference TRBV18 and TRBJ1-4): NAGVMQNPRHLVRRRGQEARLRCSPMKGHSHVYWYRQLPEEGLKFMVYLQKENIIDESGMPKERFSAEFPKEGPSILRIQQVVRGDSAAYFCASSVEEKEKLFFGSGTQLSVL.